This T cell receptor (beta chain) was found in a study of blood T cells in healthy people across ages. CDR1 LGHDT and CDR2 YNNKEL come from the germline V gene (reference sequence). V lost 2 bases to trimming and J lost 3 bases; unmatched junction nucleotides: 9. CDR3 length: 16 amino acids. A J-beta primer mix and a sample-barcoded 5' primer were used in a second PCR of about 6 to 12 cycles. Individual samples furnished no less than 3 million CDR3-containing paired-end reads apiece. One entry per CDR3 protein, called by TCRdb with MiXCR from the 5' RACE reads. The top ten hold 6.5% to 8.5% of the sample, which has about 1.4 million distinct CDR3 sequences, around 59% seen once.

Sequences were obtained from blood. The sequence came from a young man in good health. V usage is TRBV3-1 and J usage is TRBJ2-7; 8 bases map to TRBD2. This CDR3 reads CASSQSLAGSNYEQYF. As DNA, the CDR3 is TGTGCCAGCAGCCAAAGTTTAGCGGGGAGTAACTACGAGCAGTACTTC.